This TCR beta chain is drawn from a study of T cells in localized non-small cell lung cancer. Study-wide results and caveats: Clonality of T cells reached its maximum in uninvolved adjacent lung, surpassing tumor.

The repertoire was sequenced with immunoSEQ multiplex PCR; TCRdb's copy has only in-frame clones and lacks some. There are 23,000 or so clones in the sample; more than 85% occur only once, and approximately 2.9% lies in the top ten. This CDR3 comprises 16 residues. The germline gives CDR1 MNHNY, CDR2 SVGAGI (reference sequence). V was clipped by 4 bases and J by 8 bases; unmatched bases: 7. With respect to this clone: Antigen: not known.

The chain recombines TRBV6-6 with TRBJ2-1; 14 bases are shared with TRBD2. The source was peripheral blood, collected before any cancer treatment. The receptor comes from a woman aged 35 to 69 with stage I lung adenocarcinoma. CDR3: CASSSGTSGRPYEQFF. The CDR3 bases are TGTGCCAGCAGTTCCGGGACTAGCGGGAGACCCTATGAGCAGTTCTTC.